The 21 T cell receptor beta chains reported below all come from one sample, sequenced in a study of T cells in Graves' hyperthyroidism and ophthalmopathy. Regions amplified from RNA transcripts were the TCR beta CDR3 regions. TCR CDR3 regions were first amplified by RT-PCR with HTBI primers. MiXCR, run by TCRdb on the multiplex PCR reads, gives a single entry per CDR3 protein. The sample holds 500,000 to 800,000 distinct CDR3 sequences, about 14% seen once. Sequencing used blood. The receptors shown here come from a woman between 45 and 60 years old with Graves' ophthalmopathy.

The rearrangement links TRBV20-1 to TRBJ2-3; the D gene could be TRBD1 or TRBD2 (7 bases each). The CDR3 totals 15 residues. Germline V gene lookup returns CDR1 DFQATT and CDR2 SNEGSKA (reference sequence). Trimming shortened V by 2 bases and J by 2 bases, and 14 bases separated the two germline ends. For the CDR3, the DNA is TGCAGTGCTAGATCGGGGGAGGGGGCCACAGATACGCAGTATTTT. It encodes CSARSGEGATDTQYF.

This clonotype was counted a few times. The rearrangement joins TRBV5-1 to TRBJ2-2; 7 bases match TRBD1. CDR1 SGHRS and CDR2 YFSETQ come from the germline V gene. This CDR3 contains 15 residues. With 4 bases clipped from V and 7 bases from J, the junction kept 10 bases outside the gene matches. For the CDR3, the DNA is TGCGCCAGCAGCCTCTTTGACAGGGACGGCGGGGAGCTGTTTTTT. It translates to CASSLFDRDGGELFF.

In its sample, this clonotype was seen many times. The chain uses TRBV12-3 or TRBV12-4 and TRBJ1-1; D ambiguous. V lost 2 bases and J lost 6, with 7 bases in between. This CDR3 has 12 residues. The CDR3 nucleotides read TGTGCCAGCAGTTTAAGGTTCTCTGAAGCTTTCTTT. Protein product: CASSLRFSEAFF.

The chain recombines TRBV20-1 with TRBJ1-6; TRBD1 agrees at 7 bases. V gave up 7 bases and J gave up 6 bases; unmatched junction bases: 12. Germline V gene lookup returns CDR1 DFQATT and CDR2 SNEGSKA (reference sequence). CDR3 length equals 15 residues. CDR3 protein: CSVRQTGSSNSPLHF. In DNA, the CDR3 is TGCAGTGTCAGACAGACAGGGAGTAGTAATTCACCCCTCCACTTT.

The gene calls are TRBV5-1 and TRBJ2-1; unclear D gene. Germline lookup yields CDR1 SGHRS and CDR2 YFSETQ. Trimming removed 4 bases at V and 2 bases at J, with 13 bases between. The CDR3 sequence is 15 residues long. The CDR3 loop reads CASSPDNQAYNEQFF. CDR3 DNA sequence: TGCGCCAGCAGCCCCGACAACCAAGCCTACAATGAGCAGTTCTTC.

V and J are TRBV9 and TRBJ2-5; D gene uncertain. Germline CDR1 SGDLS, CDR2 YYNGEE. Trimming cost V 4 bases and J 2 bases, with 18 bases left between them. CDR3 size: 16 residues. CDR3 nucleotides: TGTGCCAGCAGCCCCTCCAGTATCGCGGAACAAGAGACCCAGTACTTC. It yields the protein CASSPSSIAEQETQYF.

This clonotype turned up a few times. The chain combines TRBV6-1 with TRBJ2-1, with TRBD2 matching 12 bases. The germline V gene encodes CDR1 MNHNS and CDR2 SASEGT. The CDR3 has 14 amino acids. The V gene end was trimmed by 5 bases and the J gene end by 8 bases; junction bases not matched to a gene: 4. This CDR3 reads CASSLAGGPDEQFF. For the CDR3, the DNA is TGTGCCAGCAGTCTAGCGGGAGGGCCGGATGAGCAGTTCTTC.

This clonotype was picked up one time. The J gene is TRBJ2-7, the V gene TRBV19; 14 nucleotides match TRBD2. CDR1 is LNHDA and CDR2 is SQIVND in the germline V gene (reference sequence). Trimming at V came to 4 bases and at J to 6 bases, leaving 2 bases not matched to a gene. CDR3 length: 14 residues. In DNA, the CDR3 is TGTGCCAGTAGTACGACTAGCGGGAGGGCCGAGCAGTACTTC. Its translation: CASSTTSGRAEQYF.

J is TRBJ1-5 and V is TRBV3-1, with 9 bases lining up with TRBD1. Germline V gives CDR1 LGHDT, CDR2 YNNKEL (reference sequence). There are 18 residues in the CDR3. Trimming cost V 0 bases and J 4 bases; bases outside gene matches: 10. CDR3 sequence (DNA): TGTGCCAGCAGCCAAGATACGGGACAGGGCACGAATAATCAGCCCCAGCATTTT. Amino acid sequence: CASSQDTGQGTNNQPQHF.

Many counts were recorded for this clonotype. The rearrangement uses TRBV20-1 and TRBJ2-7; 10 nucleotides align to TRBD2. The CDR3 length is 15 residues. CDR1 and CDR2 from the germline V gene are DFQATT and SNEGSKA (reference sequence). The V and J ends lost 3 bases and 3 bases, in that order; junction bases with no gene match: 8. The CDR3 DNA sequence: TGCAGTGCTAGTGGCCTAGCGGGGGCTAACTACGAGCAGTACTTC. This codes for CSASGLAGANYEQYF.

The J gene is TRBJ2-1, the V gene TRBV10-3; the match to TRBD1 covers 9 bases. V was clipped by 3 bases and J by 2 bases; unmatched bases: 11. Per germline, CDR1 ENHRY and CDR2 SYGVKD. This CDR3 is built from 18 residues. The CDR3 DNA sequence: TGTGCCATCAGTGATCAAGGGACAGGGAGCTTTCCCTACAATGAGCAGTTCTTC. This codes for CAISDQGTGSFPYNEQFF.

The rearrangement uses TRBV7-9 and TRBJ2-3, with D unclear. The CDR3 is 12 amino acids. The V and J ends lost 5 bases and 6 bases respectively, with 9 bases between them. The germline V gene encodes CDR1 SEHNR and CDR2 FQNEAQ (reference sequence). The CDR3 bases are TGTGCCAGCAGCACCCGAGATGATACGCAGTATTTT. Amino acid sequence: CASSTRDDTQYF.

The gene calls are TRBV6-2 or TRBV6-3 and TRBJ1-1, with unresolved D. Germline assignment: CDR1 MNHEY and CDR2 SVGEGT. Trimming cost V 5 bases and J 1 base, with 14 bases left between them. This CDR3 comprises 15 residues. CDR3: CASSQRRLKNTEAFF. Written as DNA, the CDR3 is TGTGCCAGCAGTCAGCGGCGGTTAAAGAACACTGAAGCTTTCTTT.

The chain uses TRBV11-2 and TRBJ2-7; 9 bases match TRBD1. V shed 6 bases and J 6 bases; nucleotides not matched to a gene: 9. The CDR3 has 14 residues. Germline CDR1 and CDR2: SGHAT and FQNNGV. The CDR3 DNA sequence: TGTGCCAGCAGGCACGGGACAGGGAGGTCCGAGCAGTACTTC. As protein: CASRHGTGRSEQYF.

V is TRBV18 and J is TRBJ2-2; D uncertain. Trimming stripped 6 bases from V and 10 bases from J, with 15 bases between. Germline lookup yields CDR1 KGHSH and CDR2 LQKENI. The CDR3 contains 13 residues. CDR3 DNA: TGTGCCAGCTCCCGGGCCCTAAGGGAGGAGCTGTTTTTT. This gives the protein CASSRALREELFF.

This clonotype was counted many times. The chain recombines TRBV12-3 or TRBV12-4 with TRBJ1-2; 8 bases fit TRBD1. V was clipped by 6 bases and J by 8 bases; unmatched bases: 8. The CDR3 sequence is 13 residues long. CDR3 in amino acids: CASRPGQASGYTF. Here the CDR3 DNA reads TGTGCCAGCAGGCCGGGACAGGCGTCGGGCTACACCTTC.

This clonotype appeared a few times. V gene TRBV27 combines with J gene TRBJ1-6; 7 positions agree with TRBD1. V shed 6 bases and J 9 bases; nucleotides not matched to a gene: 14. This CDR3 is 16 amino acids long. Germline V gives CDR1 MNHEY, CDR2 SMNVEV (reference sequence). The CDR3 protein is CASSPYRRQGGSPLHF. The CDR3 DNA sequence: TGTGCCAGCAGCCCCTATAGGCGACAGGGAGGTTCACCCCTCCACTTT.

The count of this clonotype is one. V gene TRBV29-1 combines with J gene TRBJ2-4, with D possibly matching TRBD1 (5 bases). The CDR3 is 12 amino acids. The ends were cut back, 4 bases at V and 7 bases at J, with 11 bases in the middle. Germline V gene data show CDR1 as SQVTM and CDR2 as ANQGSEA. The CDR3 bases are TGCAGCGTTGTCAGGGATGCTAACATTCAGTACTTC. Protein sequence: CSVVRDANIQYF.

This clonotype was observed a few times. This rearrangement joins TRBV5-1 to TRBJ2-2, with D uncertain. Germline CDR1 SGHRS, CDR2 YFSETQ. The CDR3 is 14 amino acids. V gave up 4 bases and J gave up 4 bases, with 11 bases separating them. In DNA form, the CDR3 reads TGCGCCAGCAGCCCCCTAGTTAGCACCGGGGAGCTGTTTTTT. This translates into CASSPLVSTGELFF.

This clonotype has more than one count but fewer than ten. The V and J genes are TRBV6-1 and TRBJ2-1, with a possible D match to TRBD1 (6 bases). Germline V gives CDR1 MNHNS, CDR2 SASEGT. Deletions cut 5 bases from V and 5 bases from J, with 16 bases between. The CDR3 extends over 15 amino acids. CDR3 residues: CASSSVGTLNNEQFF. CDR3 DNA: TGTGCCAGCAGTAGTGTCGGGACACTAAACAATGAGCAGTTCTTC.

This clonotype has just a few counts. V gene TRBV5-8 combines with J gene TRBJ1-1; no firm D call. The V end was cut by 0 bases, the J end by 6 bases, with 15 bases between. The CDR3 is 15 residues long. Germline lookup yields CDR1 SGHTS and CDR2 YDEGEE. CDR3 sequence: CASSLDLDPRAEAFF. The CDR3 region has the DNA TGTGCCAGCAGCTTGGATCTGGACCCGAGGGCTGAAGCTTTCTTT. Full variable domain (rest looked up from reference TRBV5-8 and TRBJ1-1): EAGVTQSPTHLIKTRGQQATLRCSPISGHTSVYWYQQALGLGLQFLLWYDEGEERNRGNFPPRFSGRQFPNYSSELNVNALELEDSALYLCASSLDLDPRAEAFFGQGTRLTVV.